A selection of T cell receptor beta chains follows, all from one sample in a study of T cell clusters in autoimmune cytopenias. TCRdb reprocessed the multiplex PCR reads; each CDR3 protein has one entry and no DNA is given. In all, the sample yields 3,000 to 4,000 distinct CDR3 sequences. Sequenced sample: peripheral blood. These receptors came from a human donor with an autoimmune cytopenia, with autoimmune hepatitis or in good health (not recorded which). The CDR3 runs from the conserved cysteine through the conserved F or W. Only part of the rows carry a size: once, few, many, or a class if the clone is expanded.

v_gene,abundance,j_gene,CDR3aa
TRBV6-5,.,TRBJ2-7,CASSYRASGSHEQYF
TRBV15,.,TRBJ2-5,CATSRDSQGTQYF
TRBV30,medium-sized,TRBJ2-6,CAWRLSGANVLTF
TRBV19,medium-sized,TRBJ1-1,CATQAGNTEAFF
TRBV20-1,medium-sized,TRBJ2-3,CSASDAKDTQYF
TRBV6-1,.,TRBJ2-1,CASSVYNEQFF
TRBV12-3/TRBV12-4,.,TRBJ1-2,CASSPDRGPGGYTF
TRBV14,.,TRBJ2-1,CASSRTWGNEQFF
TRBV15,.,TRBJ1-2,CATSRGQGYYGYTF
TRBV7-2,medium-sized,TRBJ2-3,CASSSSGSLQYF
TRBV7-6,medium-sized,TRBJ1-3,CASSLGDSGNTIYF
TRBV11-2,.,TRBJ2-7,CASSLAQVEQYF
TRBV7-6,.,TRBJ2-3,CASSLVGVGDFNTDTQYF
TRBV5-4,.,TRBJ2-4,CASSSAGLANIQYF
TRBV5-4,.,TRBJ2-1,CASSRSVYNEQFF